Listed below are T cell receptor beta chains from one sample, sequenced in a study of control samples from healthy donors and cancer patients. TCRdb's table, derived via immunoSEQ multiplex PCR, lists solely in-frame clones and lacks some. Here the sample spans some 190,000 clones, over 80% being singletons. Sequencing was done on a sample of blood. Every receptor here comes from a man younger than 45 in good health. The CDR3 runs from the conserved cysteine through the conserved F or W. D genes are given only for firm matches. For some rows the clone size is stated as once, few or many, or as a class when expanded; others skip it.

V	length	D	size	J	CDR3	DNA
TRBV20-1	14	TRBD2	-	TRBJ2-3	CSASPSGVPDTQYF	TGCAGTGCTAGTCCCAGCGGGGTCCCAGATACGCAGTATTTT
TRBV10-3	15	-	-	TRBJ1-1	CAISVGQGRGTEAFF	TGTGCCATCAGTGTGGGTCAGGGTAGGGGCACTGAAGCTTTCTTT
TRBV10-3	13	-	-	TRBJ1-5	CAIKEGSNQPQHF	TGTGCCATCAAGGAAGGGAGCAATCAGCCCCAGCATTTT
TRBV5-1	15	-	-	TRBJ2-1	CASSLVPENYNEQFF	TGCGCCAGCAGCTTGGTTCCAGAGAACTACAATGAGCAGTTCTTC
TRBV12-3/TRBV12-4	13	-	-	TRBJ1-5	CASSPSSNQPQHF	TGTGCCAGCAGCCCTTCTAGCAATCAGCCCCAGCATTTT
TRBV24-1	16	-	-	TRBJ1-2	CATSDPGKDGNYGYTF	TGTGCCACCAGTGATCCGGGAAAGGACGGGAACTATGGCTACACCTTC
TRBV3-1/TRBV3-2	15	TRBD1	-	TRBJ1-1	CASSPLSGTGPEAFF	TGTGCCAGCAGCCCCCTATCCGGGACAGGCCCTGAAGCTTTCTTT
TRBV2	13	-	-	TRBJ1-1	CASSDSEGTEAFF	TGTGCCAGCAGTGACAGTGAGGGCACTGAAGCTTTCTTT
TRBV11-3	15	-	-	TRBJ2-2	CASSNRAGGTGELFF	TGTGCCAGCAGCAACCGCGCAGGGGGGACCGGGGAGCTGTTTTTT
TRBV30	12	TRBD1	few	TRBJ2-7	CASDRESYEQYF	TGTGCCTCAGACAGGGAGTCCTACGAGCAGTACTTC
TRBV5-1	15	-	-	TRBJ2-4	CASSSMGGRVNIQYF	TGCGCCAGCAGCTCCATGGGGGGCAGGGTTAACATTCAGTACTTC
TRBV5-6	13	-	-	TRBJ2-5	CASSYNEQETQYF	TGTGCCAGCAGCTACAATGAACAAGAGACCCAGTACTTC
TRBV11-1	16	TRBD2	once	TRBJ2-3	CASSLLAGAVTDTQYF	TGTGCCAGCAGCCTCTTAGCGGGGGCCGTCACAGATACGCAGTATTTT
TRBV15	20	TRBD2	once	TRBJ2-1	CATSREVFSGGRGSYNEQFF	TGTGCCACCAGCAGAGAGGTCTTTAGCGGGGGGAGGGGCTCCTACAATGAGCAGTTCTTC
TRBV19	14	-	once	TRBJ1-1	CASRLGTGNTEAFF	TGTGCCAGTAGATTAGGGACCGGGAACACTGAAGCTTTCTTT
TRBV11-2	12	TRBD1	-	TRBJ1-3	CAWTGLGNTIYF	TGTGCCTGGACAGGTTTAGGAAACACCATATATTTT
TRBV6-6	15	-	once	TRBJ2-7	CASRDGGLGSYEQYF	TGTGCCAGCAGGGACGGGGGACTGGGCTCCTACGAGCAGTACTTC
TRBV9	11	-	-	TRBJ2-1	CASSVENEQFF	TGTGCCAGCAGCGTAGAAAATGAGCAGTTCTTC
TRBV29-1	13	TRBD1	-	TRBJ1-2	CSVGQSNNYGYTF	TGCAGCGTGGGACAGTCGAATAACTATGGCTACACCTTC
TRBV29-1	14	TRBD1	few	TRBJ2-7	CSVDTGTGDFEQYF	TGCAGCGTTGACACCGGGACAGGGGACTTCGAGCAGTACTTC
TRBV19	13	-	-	TRBJ1-5	CASGRDEHQPQHF	TGTGCCAGCGGGAGGGATGAACATCAGCCCCAGCATTTT
TRBV9	11	-	-	TRBJ2-7	CASSPGREQYF	TGTGCCAGCAGCCCTGGTCGCGAGCAGTACTTC
TRBV11-3	17	TRBD2	-	TRBJ2-3	CASSLGGLAGPRDTQYF	TGTGCCAGCAGCTTAGGGGGACTAGCGGGGCCCAGGGATACGCAGTATTTT
TRBV10-3	16	TRBD1	-	TRBJ1-1	CAISENRGPVGTEAFF	TGTGCCATCAGTGAGAACAGGGGGCCCGTGGGAACTGAAGCTTTCTTT
TRBV5-4	13	-	-	TRBJ1-2	CASSQDGLYGYTF	TGTGCCAGCAGCCAGGACGGACTCTATGGCTACACCTTC
TRBV2	14	-	-	TRBJ1-3	CASNLGGSGNTIYF	TGTGCCAGCAACCTAGGGGGTTCTGGAAACACCATATATTTT
TRBV6-5	15	TRBD1	-	TRBJ1-2	CASSRTGGGTNGYTF	TGTGCCAGCAGTAGGACAGGGGGCGGTACAAATGGCTACACCTTC
TRBV7-8	17	TRBD2	-	TRBJ2-3	CASRRGRGGVLTDTQYF	TGTGCCAGCAGGCGGGGGCGCGGGGGGGTACTCACAGATACGCAGTATTTT
TRBV24-1	15	TRBD1	-	TRBJ2-3	CATSDFRDRRDTQYF	TGTGCCACCAGTGATTTCCGGGACAGGAGAGATACGCAGTATTTT
TRBV6-5	13	-	-	TRBJ2-7	CASSYSENYEQYF	TGTGCCAGCAGTTACTCTGAGAACTACGAGCAGTACTTC
TRBV27	15	TRBD1	once	TRBJ2-7	CASTEAPGTGIEQYF	TGTGCCAGCACCGAAGCCCCCGGGACAGGGATCGAGCAGTACTTC
TRBV7-3	16	-	-	TRBJ1-1	CASSLLALAGNTEAFF	TGTGCCAGCAGCTTATTAGCCCTGGCGGGGAACACTGAAGCTTTCTTT
TRBV18	14	-	-	TRBJ1-1	CASSPGSSNTEAFF	TGTGCCAGCTCACCAGGGAGTTCGAACACTGAAGCTTTCTTT
TRBV24-1	15	TRBD1	-	TRBJ1-2	CATSEPRTGEIGYTF	TGTGCCACCAGTGAACCCCGGACAGGGGAGATTGGCTACACCTTC
TRBV24-1	16	TRBD1	once	TRBJ1-3	CATSDWGQGRGNTIYF	TGTGCCACCAGTGATTGGGGACAGGGACGCGGAAACACCATATATTTT
TRBV30	14	TRBD1	-	TRBJ1-2	CAWSFGTGGYGYTF	TGTGCCTGGAGTTTCGGGACAGGAGGCTATGGCTACACCTTC
TRBV3-1/TRBV3-2	18	-	-	TRBJ1-6	CASSQDPRVDSLNSPLHF	TGTGCCAGCAGCCAAGATCCAAGGGTGGACAGTCTTAATTCACCCCTCCACTTT
TRBV6-1	15	TRBD2	-	TRBJ2-3	CASSESLAGADTQYF	TGTGCCAGCAGTGAATCGCTAGCGGGGGCAGATACGCAGTATTTT
TRBV18	17	-	-	TRBJ2-6	CASTNQSGVAGANVLTF	TGTGCCAGCACAAACCAGTCCGGGGTGGCGGGGGCCAACGTCCTGACTTTC
TRBV1	17	-	-	TRBJ2-1	CTSSQGFGQGPYNEQFF	TGCACCAGCAGCCAAGGGTTCGGACAGGGGCCCTACAATGAGCAGTTCTTC
TRBV11-3	13	TRBD2	medium-sized	TRBJ2-7	CASSAGGSHEQYF	TGTGCCAGCAGCGCGGGGGGCAGCCACGAGCAGTACTTC
TRBV12-3/TRBV12-4	12	-	-	TRBJ1-6	CASSFFESPLHF	TGTGCCAGCAGTTTCTTCGAGTCACCCCTCCACTTT
TRBV19	16	-	-	TRBJ2-1	CASSIGTLSLGNEQFF	TGTGCCAGTAGTATAGGAACGCTAAGCCTCGGAAATGAGCAGTTCTTC
TRBV27	16	-	-	TRBJ1-6	CASSVLGHLGNSPLHF	TGTGCCAGCAGTGTGCTGGGGCATCTGGGAAATTCACCCCTCCACTTT
TRBV5-1	17	TRBD2	-	TRBJ2-7	CASSLGTSGGARGEQYF	TGCGCCAGCAGCCTGGGGACTAGCGGGGGAGCCCGGGGTGAGCAGTACTTC
TRBV6-6	15	-	-	TRBJ1-1	CAISGGAQGRPEAFF	TGTGCCATTTCCGGGGGGGCACAGGGTAGGCCTGAAGCTTTCTTT
TRBV6-1	15	-	-	TRBJ1-3	CASSEDSSSGNTIYF	TGTGCCAGCAGTGAAGACAGCTCTTCTGGAAACACCATATATTTT
TRBV6-2/TRBV6-3	13	-	once	TRBJ1-2	CASSYHDGYGYTF	TGTGCCAGCAGTTACCATGACGGCTATGGCTACACCTTC
TRBV2	16	TRBD2	-	TRBJ2-3	CASSVYTSGGTDTQYF	TGTGCCAGCAGTGTCTACACTAGCGGGGGCACAGATACGCAGTATTTT
TRBV12-2	15	-	-	TRBJ2-7	CASRFRSRQTYEQYF	TGTGCAAGTCGCTTCCGCAGTCGGCAGACCTACGAGCAGTACTTC
TRBV7-2	15	-	-	TRBJ1-1	CASSLTGRANTEAFF	TGTGCCAGCAGCCTAACTGGACGGGCGAACACTGAAGCTTTCTTT
TRBV13	16	-	-	TRBJ1-4	CASSLSLHLPDTGLFF	TGTGCCAGCAGCTTATCCCTCCATTTACCCGACACCGGACTGTTTTTT
TRBV7-9	14	TRBD1	-	TRBJ1-1	CASSRDRANTEAFF	TGTGCCAGCAGCCGAGACAGGGCCAACACTGAAGCTTTCTTT
TRBV6-5	14	TRBD1	-	TRBJ1-2	CASSGQGIRGGYTF	TGTGCCAGCAGCGGACAGGGAATCAGGGGTGGCTACACCTTC